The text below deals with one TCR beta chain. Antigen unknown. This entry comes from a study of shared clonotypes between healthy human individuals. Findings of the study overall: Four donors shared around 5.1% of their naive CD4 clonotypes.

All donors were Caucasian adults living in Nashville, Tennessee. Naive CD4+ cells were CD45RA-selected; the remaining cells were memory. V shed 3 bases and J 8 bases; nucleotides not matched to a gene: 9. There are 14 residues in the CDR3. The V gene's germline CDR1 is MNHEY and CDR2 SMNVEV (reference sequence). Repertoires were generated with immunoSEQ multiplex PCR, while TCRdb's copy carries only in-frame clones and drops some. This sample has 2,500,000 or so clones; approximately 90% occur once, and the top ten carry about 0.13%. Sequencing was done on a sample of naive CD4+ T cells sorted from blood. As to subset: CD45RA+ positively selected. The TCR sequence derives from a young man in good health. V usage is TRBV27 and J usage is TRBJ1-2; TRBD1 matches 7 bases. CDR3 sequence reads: CASSFRDRVSGYTF. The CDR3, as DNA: TGTGCCAGCAGTTTCCGAGACAGGGTCAGCGGCTACACCTTC.